This record covers a single T cell receptor (beta chain). What it binds is unknown. These data are taken from a study of cytomegalovirus exposure and HLA in healthy donors. Regarding the study as a whole: Rarity characterized most TCR sequences, yet some public TCRs appeared in many donors. Earlier analysis found most TCR beta V segments productive about 90% or about 30% of the time.

Germline V gene data show CDR1 as MNHEY and CDR2 as SMNVEV (reference sequence). Trimming left V 5 bases short and J 2 bases short, with 9 bases between. The CDR3 has 13 residues. Use of 60 Vbeta and 13 Jbeta primers characterized the PCR. Some clones are missing from TCRdb's copy, which holds only in-frame ones; the method was immunoSEQ multiplex PCR. The sample comprises 110,000 to 150,000 clones, about 79% of which are singletons, and 2.5% to 3.5% rests with the top ten. The chain couples TRBV27 to TRBJ1-2; possibly TRBD1 for D (6 bases). The sample comprised PBMCs. This clonotype originated in a male donor in good health and CMV-seronegative. The CDR3 here is CASSVDRNYGYTF. The CDR3 DNA follows: TGTGCCAGCAGTGTGGACAGAAACTATGGCTACACCTTC.